The present entry profiles one TCR beta chain with its context. The antigen remains undetermined. The data stem from a study of cytomegalovirus exposure and HLA in healthy donors. Study observations and caveats: Rarity characterized most TCR sequences, yet some public TCRs appeared in many donors. First-cohort TCR clusters were later found to tend to co-occur in the 120 or so validation repertoires. The study recorded 150 to 200 TCR beta chains that were cytomegalovirus-associated.

Measured with immunoSEQ multiplex PCR; TCRdb has only the in-frame clones, and not every one. The table records around 73,000 clones, about 90% of them present only once. The donors were part of the validation cohort, which consisted of some 120 subjects and was separate from the first cohort of about 650 subjects. The sample comprised PBMCs. The TCR was taken from a woman younger than 30 in good health and CMV-seropositive.

CDR3 in amino acids: CASSNRGQYEQYF. In DNA form, the CDR3 reads TGTGCCAGCAGCAACAGGGGGCAATACGAGCAGTACTTC. This chain uses TRBV2 with TRBJ2-7; TRBD1 agrees at 9 bases. This CDR3 has 13 residues. V lost 6 bases, J lost 4 bases, and 4 bases stayed unmatched. CDR1 SNHLY and CDR2 FYNNEI come from the germline V gene.